This T cell receptor (beta chain) was sequenced for a study of T cell responses to AZD1222 COVID-19 vaccine. Regarding the study as a whole: Spike as a whole was targeted by vaccine-associated CD4 TCRs, dominant at 160-218 and 743-854. Spike-specific TCR depth and breadth grew after two AZD1222 doses. Among the donors, most were white British and more were female, and clonal diversity was possibly underestimated.

Only in-frame clones appear in the TCRdb table, and some are missing; sequencing was by immunoSEQ multiplex PCR. The repertoire holds about 100,000 clones, with over 80% as singletons. The CDR3 has 12 residues. Per the germline V gene, CDR1 is LNHDA and CDR2 is SQIVND (reference sequence). The germline V and J ends were trimmed by 3 bases and 7 bases, with 7 bases remaining between them. Recipients boosted at about 4 weeks or about 12 weeks are pooled. Note on this clone: Antigen unknown.

The receptor was derived from an adult who received the AZD1222 COVID-19 vaccine. The sequences come from peripheral blood, collected 28 days after the second AZD1222 dose. The rearrangement links TRBV19 to TRBJ1-5; D remains ambiguous. CDR3 nucleotides: TGTGCCAGTAGTATTAAAGGCCAGCCCCAGCATTTT. Amino acid sequence: CASSIKGQPQHF.